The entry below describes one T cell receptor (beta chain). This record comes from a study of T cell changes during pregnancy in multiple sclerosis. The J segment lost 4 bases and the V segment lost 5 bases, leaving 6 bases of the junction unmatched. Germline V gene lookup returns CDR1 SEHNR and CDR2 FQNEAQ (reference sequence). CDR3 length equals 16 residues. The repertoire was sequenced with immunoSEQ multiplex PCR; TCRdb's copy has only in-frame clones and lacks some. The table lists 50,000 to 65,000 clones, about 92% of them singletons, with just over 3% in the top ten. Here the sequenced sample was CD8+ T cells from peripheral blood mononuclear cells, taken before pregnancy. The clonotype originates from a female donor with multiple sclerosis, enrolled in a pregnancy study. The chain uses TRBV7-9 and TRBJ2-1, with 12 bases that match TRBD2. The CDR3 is CASSRRTSGEYNEQFF. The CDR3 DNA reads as TGTGCCAGCAGCCGACGGACTAGCGGGGAGTACAATGAGCAGTTCTTC.